What follows are 8 T cell receptor beta chains derived from one specimen sequenced in a study of cytomegalovirus exposure and HLA in healthy donors (dated by TCRdb to 2016 to 2017). The library was generated by the immunoSEQ multiplex PCR assay. For the multiplex PCR, a mixture combining 60 forward primers for TCR Vbeta segments and 13 reverse primers for TCR Jbeta segments was used. TCRdb mirrors the immuneACCESS table, restricted to in-frame sequences. Some clones are absent from its copies; in checked studies, under half trace to an unresolved V gene, and the reason for the others is unknown. This sample comprises approximately 200,000 clones, 79% of them detected only once. Approximately 1.4% of the sample is held by the ten biggest clonotypes. The sample was PBMCs. All receptors derive from a girl between 10 and 17 years old in good health and CMV-seropositive.

This clone was recorded once. The chain links TRBV10-3 to TRBJ2-5, with a weak D call TRBD2 (6 bases). CDR1 and CDR2 from the germline V gene are ENHRY and SYGVKD. Trimming pared 3 bases from V and 5 bases from J, leaving 10 bases between. The CDR3 has 13 amino acids. This CDR3 is CAISDLGTETQYF. The CDR3 region has the DNA TGTGCCATCAGTGATCTAGGGACTGAGACCCAGTACTTC.

V usage is TRBV15 and J usage is TRBJ2-2; 7 nucleotides align to TRBD1. CDR3 length equals 16 residues. V shed 0 bases and J 6 bases; nucleotides not matched to a gene: 7. CDR1 LNHNV and CDR2 YYDKDF come from the germline V gene (reference sequence). The CDR3 nucleotides are TGTGCCACCAGCAGAGATGGGACAGAAGCTGCCGGGGAGCTGTTTTTT. Translating it yields CATSRDGTEAAGELFF.

The chain recombines TRBV7-9 with TRBJ2-7; TRBD1 aligns across 9 bases. J was trimmed by 5 bases and V by 8 bases; bases with no gene match: 10. This CDR3 comprises 14 residues. From germline, CDR1 is SEHNR and CDR2 FQNEAQ (reference sequence). CDR3 nucleotide sequence: TGTGCCAGCTCGACCGGGACAGGGATCCACGAGCAGTACTTC. This codes for CASSTGTGIHEQYF.

This chain joins TRBV29-1 and TRBJ2-2; 15 bases match TRBD2. The V segment lost 5 bases and the J segment 0 bases; nucleotides outside the gene matches: 1. The CDR3 consists of 16 residues. The germline V gene has CDR1 SQVTM and CDR2 ANQGSEA. The CDR3 nucleotides are TGCAGCGTTCGGACTAGCGGGGGGGCGAACACCGGGGAGCTGTTTTTT. Amino acids: CSVRTSGGANTGELFF.

This clone has just one count. V gene TRBV10-2 combines with J gene TRBJ2-1, with D maybe TRBD2 (6 bases). The CDR3 runs 15 residues. The germline gives CDR1 WSHSY, CDR2 SAAADI. The V and J ends lost 11 bases and 3 bases respectively, with 20 bases between them. The CDR3 reads CAGSPGERSYNEQFF. The CDR3 DNA reads as TGCGCCGGAAGCCCGGGGGAGCGGAGCTACAATGAGCAGTTCTTC.

The rearrangement uses TRBV4-2 and TRBJ2-2, with a possible D match to TRBD2 (5 bases). The ends were cut back, 1 base at V and 5 bases at J, with 11 bases in the middle. The germline gives CDR1 LGHNA, CDR2 YNFKEQ. CDR3 size: 15 residues. This CDR3 is CASSQALAGTGELFF. The CDR3 region has the DNA TGTGCCAGCAGCCAAGCTCTAGCCGGGACCGGGGAGCTGTTTTTT.

This clone was picked up a small number of times. V is TRBV5-4 and J is TRBJ1-1; 9 nucleotides match TRBD1. V lost 2 bases to trimming and J lost 7 bases; unmatched junction nucleotides: 9. This CDR3 is built from 15 residues. CDR1 and CDR2 (germline): SGHNT, YYREEE (reference sequence). CDR3 DNA sequence: TGTGCCAGCAGCTTCCCGGGACAGGGAAGGATTGAAGCTTTCTTT. Protein: CASSFPGQGRIEAFF.

The count of this clone is one. This chain uses TRBV7-2 with TRBJ2-1; 9 positions agree with TRBD1. Germline lookup yields CDR1 SGHTA and CDR2 FQGNSA. The CDR3 spans 14 residues. V was pared by 1 base and J by 7 bases, with 2 bases of the junction left unmatched. CDR3 residues: CASSLVQGANEQFF. The CDR3 bases are TGTGCCAGCAGCTTAGTACAGGGGGCAAATGAGCAGTTCTTC.